This passage covers 16 T cell receptor beta chains from one sample sequenced in a study of CD8+CD57+ T cells in acquired aplastic anemia. The template for TCR beta VDJ and CDR3 sequence profiling was genomic DNA. TCRdb reprocessed the reads via MiXCR and lists one record per CDR3 protein. This sample has around 190,000 distinct CDR3 sequences, with less than 65% found just once. Sequencing was performed on sorted CD4+, CD8+, or CD8+CD57+ T cells (not recorded which) from PBMCs. The receptors here all came from a human donor in good health, serving as a control.

The V gene is TRBV5-8, the J gene TRBJ1-1, with a possible D match to TRBD1 (5 bases). Per germline, CDR1 SGHTS and CDR2 YDEGEE. This CDR3 has 13 amino acids. V was clipped by 0 bases and J by 4 bases, with 7 bases between them. Written as DNA, the CDR3 is TGTGCCAGCAGCTTGGTAGGGGCCACTGAAGCTTTCTTT. Its translation: CASSLVGATEAFF.

This chain uses TRBV2 with TRBJ2-7; possibly TRBD1 for D (6 bases). The length of the CDR3 is 13 residues. Per the germline V gene, CDR1 is SNHLY and CDR2 is FYNNEI. V was clipped by 5 bases and J by 7 bases, with 15 bases between them. This CDR3 reads CASSMEARGEQYF. The CDR3 DNA sequence: TGTGCCAGCAGTATGGAGGCCAGGGGAGAGCAGTACTTC.

At least ten counts were recorded for this clonotype. The V and J genes are TRBV4-1 and TRBJ2-7; tentative D call: TRBD1 (6 bases). Trimming removed 5 bases from V and 0 bases from J, with 11 bases in between. The CDR3 is 14 amino acids. CDR1 MGHRA and CDR2 YSYEKL come from the germline V gene. Here the CDR3 reads CASSYRTVSYEQYF. CDR3 nucleotide sequence: TGCGCCAGCAGCTACCGGACAGTCTCCTACGAGCAGTACTTC.

This clonotype appeared once. The chain links TRBV7-9 to TRBJ2-7; 7 nucleotides agree with TRBD1. The V and J ends lost 4 bases and 6 bases, in that order; junction bases with no gene match: 9. The germline CDR1 and CDR2 sequences are SEHNR and FQNEAQ (reference sequence). CDR3 size: 14 residues. CDR3 bases: TGTGCCAGCAGCTCGGGGTGGGGGACAGTCGAGCAGTACTTC. Residues: CASSSGWGTVEQYF.

The chain has TRBV7-2 and TRBJ1-4; D remains unclear. V was clipped by 1 base and J by 11 bases, with 11 bases between them. The CDR3 length is 13 residues. CDR1 is SGHTA, CDR2 FQGNSA, per germline. In nucleotides, the CDR3 is TGTGCCAGCAGCTTAGGTGGTACTGGGAAACTGTTTTTT. Protein: CASSLGGTGKLFF.

On this clonotype: No conserved phenylalanine or tryptophan is present at the end of the CDR3, so a read error is the likely explanation. This CDR3 reads CASSAGATGNTIYS. Here the CDR3 DNA reads TGTGCCAGCAGCGCCGGGGCAACTGGAAACACCATATATTCT. The chain recombines TRBV7-9 with TRBJ1-3; TRBD1 is a possible D gene (5 bases). The ends were cut back, 5 bases at V and 2 bases at J, with 10 bases in the middle. Germline CDR1 SEHNR, CDR2 FQNEAQ (reference sequence). The CDR3 has 14 amino acids.

This clonotype showed up just once. This chain joins TRBV19 and TRBJ2-7; D tentatively fits TRBD1 or TRBD2 (5 bases each). The CDR3 runs 15 residues. Germline CDR1 and CDR2: LNHDA and SQIVND (reference sequence). Between the trimmed V and J ends, which lost 5 bases and 2 bases, there was a span of 16 bases. CDR3 DNA: TGTGCCAGTAGTCTGAGGGGATCATTTCCCTACGAGCAGTACTTC. Translation: CASSLRGSFPYEQYF.

Of note for this clonotype: A read error is possible here, since a much larger clone lies one base away. The chain combines TRBV7-6 with TRBJ1-6, with D possibly TRBD1 on 6 matching bases. The CDR3 is 14 residues long. Per the germline V gene, CDR1 is SGHVS and CDR2 is FNYEAQ. CDR3 sequence (DNA): TGTGCCAGCAGACAGGGCGCGGGGGTTTCACCCCTCTACTTT. The encoded protein is CASRQGAGVSPLYF.

A remark on this clonotype: A single base separates this from a much larger clone, so it may be a read error. The chain joins TRBV10-3 to TRBJ1-2, with a tentative D call TRBD1 (5 bases). Germline V gene lookup returns CDR1 ENHRY and CDR2 SYGVKD. Trimming removed 10 bases at V and 8 bases at J, with 20 bases between. The CDR3 has 13 residues. The CDR3 coding sequence is TGTGCCAGAAGTTACGCGGGGGGGGGGGGCTACACCTTC. Its translation: CARSYAGGGGYTF.

The gene calls are TRBV7-2 and TRBJ2-1, with D possibly TRBD2 on 5 matching bases. In germline, CDR1 is SGHTA, CDR2 FQGNSA. Trimming left V 5 bases short and J 3 bases short, with 5 bases between. The CDR3 runs 12 residues. The CDR3 region has the DNA TGTGCCAGCAGCCGGGGCTACAATGAGCAGTTCTTC. Its translation: CASSRGYNEQFF.

This clonotype was seen a few times. Since a much larger clone is just one base distant, this may be a read error. This chain uses TRBV4-3 with TRBJ2-1, with 8 bases aligning to TRBD1. The CDR3 is 15 amino acids. The V segment lost 4 bases and the J segment 6 bases; nucleotides outside the gene matches: 8. Germline values: CDR1 LGHNA, CDR2 YSLEER. CDR3 nucleotides: TGCGCCAGCAGCCCACAGGGGGGAGGACCCAATGAGCAGTTCTTC. It specifies CASSPQGGGPNEQFF.

This clonotype was counted ten times or more. The rearrangement links TRBV28 to TRBJ2-7; D call uncertain. V was cut by 4 bases and J by 0 bases, with 13 bases left in between. The CDR3 loop spans 15 amino acids. CDR1 and CDR2 from the germline V gene are MDHEN and SYDVKM. In DNA form, the CDR3 reads TGTGCCAGCAGTTCCTCCGGACCGTTCTCCTACGAGCAGTACTTC. This codes for CASSSSGPFSYEQYF. The full variable domain, completed using reference TRBV28 and TRBJ2-7, is DVKVTQSSRYLVKRTGEKVFLECVQDMDHENMFWYRQDPGLGLRLIYFSYDVKMKEKGDIPEGYSVSREKKERFSLILESASTNQTSMYLCASSSSGPFSYEQYFGPGTRLTVT.

This clonotype was observed once. The rearrangement uses TRBV20-1 and TRBJ1-5; D remains unclear. Germline CDR1 and CDR2: DFQATT and SNEGSKA (reference sequence). Trimming left V 1 base short and J 7 bases short, with 8 bases between. The CDR3 runs 12 residues. CDR3 in amino acids: CSARGVGQPQHF. CDR3 nucleotides: TGCAGTGCTAGAGGGGTCGGGCAGCCCCAGCATTTT.

As to this clonotype: Without the conserved terminal phenylalanine or tryptophan, this CDR3 likely stems from a read error. The gene calls are TRBV27 and TRBJ1-2, with 9 bases that match TRBD1. From germline, CDR1 is MNHEY and CDR2 SMNVEV (reference sequence). The CDR3 consists of 12 residues. The V and J ends lost 4 bases and 8 bases, in that order; junction bases with no gene match: 2. The CDR3, as DNA: TGTGCCAGCAGTTCGACAGGGGGAGGCTACACCCTC. Its protein is CASSSTGGGYTL.

J is TRBJ1-6 and V is TRBV10-3, with 10 bases that match TRBD1. Germline V gene sequence: CDR1 ENHRY, CDR2 SYGVKD. The CDR3 consists of 21 residues. The junction had 17 bases not matched to a gene; V was cut back by 0 bases and J by 6 bases. The CDR3 bases are TGTGCCATCAGTGAGTCGAGGGACAGGGGTGGCTACACCATTCTTAATTCACCCCTCCACTTT. Amino acids: CAISESRDRGGYTILNSPLHF.

This clonotype came up many times. The chain joins TRBV29-1 to TRBJ2-6, with D unclear. CDR1 and CDR2 (germline): SQVTM, ANQGSEA. CDR3 length equals 16 residues. V was cut by 4 bases and J by 0 bases, with 13 bases left in between. The CDR3 region is CSVGPQTNSGANVLTF. Written as DNA, the CDR3 is TGCAGCGTTGGCCCCCAGACGAACTCTGGGGCCAACGTCCTGACTTTC.